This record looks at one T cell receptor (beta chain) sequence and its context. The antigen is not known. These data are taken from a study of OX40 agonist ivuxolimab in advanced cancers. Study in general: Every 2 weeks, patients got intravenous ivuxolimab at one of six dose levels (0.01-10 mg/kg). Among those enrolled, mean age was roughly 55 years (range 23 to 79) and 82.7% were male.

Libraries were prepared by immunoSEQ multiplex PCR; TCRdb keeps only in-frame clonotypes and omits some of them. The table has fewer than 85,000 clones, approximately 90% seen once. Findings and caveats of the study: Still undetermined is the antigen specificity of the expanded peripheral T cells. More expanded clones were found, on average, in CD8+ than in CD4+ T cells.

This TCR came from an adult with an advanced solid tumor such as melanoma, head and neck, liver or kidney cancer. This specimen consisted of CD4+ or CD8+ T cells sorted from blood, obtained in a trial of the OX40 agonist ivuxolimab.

CDR3 residues: CSVEPASDEQFF. The CDR3, as DNA: TGCAGCGTTGAGCCCGCGTCTGATGAGCAGTTCTTC. The chain has TRBV29-1 and TRBJ2-1, with D uncertain. CDR3 size: 12 residues. Deletions cut 3 bases from V and 8 bases from J, with 11 bases between. Germline CDR1 reads SQVTM; CDR2 reads ANQGSEA.